The 23 T cell receptor beta chains below all came from one sample that was sequenced in a study of T-cell memory formation after mild COVID-19. TCRdb used MiXCR to reprocess the 5' RACE reads, holding one entry per CDR3 protein. The sample consists of just over 350,000 distinct CDR3 sequences, over 13% of them appearing once. The specimen sequenced was PBMCs or a T cell subset sorted from them (not recorded which). These receptors all come from a man aged 18-30 years who had mild COVID-19 (a few samples of this study predate the infection). Cell type and time point are not known.

The chain couples TRBV10-3 to TRBJ1-5, with 9 bases matching TRBD1. Germline V gene sequence: CDR1 ENHRY, CDR2 SYGVKD. The CDR3 loop spans 17 amino acids. V lost 0 bases and J lost 4; bases outside the gene matches: 7. The CDR3 spells CAISESSGQGSNQPQHF. CDR3 nucleotides: TGTGCCATCAGTGAGTCTAGTGGACAGGGGAGTAATCAGCCCCAGCATTTT.

This chain connects TRBV2 to TRBJ2-4, with D uncertain. CDR3 length equals 10 residues. V was pared by 4 bases and J by 6 bases, with 1 base between. The V gene's germline CDR1 is SNHLY and CDR2 FYNNEI. The CDR3 reads CASSANIQYF. CDR3 sequence (DNA): TGTGCCAGCAGTGCAAACATTCAGTACTTC.

The CDR3 protein is CASTQSASNYGYTF. CDR3 DNA sequence: TGTGCCAGCACCCAATCAGCTTCTAACTATGGCTACACCTTC. The rearrangement links TRBV5-5 to TRBJ1-2, with D unclear. The CDR3 is 14 amino acids. Germline assignment: CDR1 SGHKS and CDR2 YYEKEE (reference sequence). The germline V and J ends were trimmed by 6 bases and 0 bases, with 12 bases remaining between them.

This clonotype has just a few counts. The V gene is TRBV10-3, the J gene TRBJ2-3, with D perhaps matching TRBD1 (6 bases). Germline V gene data show CDR1 as ENHRY and CDR2 as SYGVKD. V was pared by 4 bases and J by 4 bases, with 18 bases between. The CDR3 runs to 16 residues. The CDR3 nucleotides are TGTGCCATCAGTGCCAAGGACAGCCAACCTCCAGATACGCAGTATTTT. As protein: CAISAKDSQPPDTQYF.

This clonotype has only a few counts. The chain has TRBV12-3 or TRBV12-4 and TRBJ2-3; D unclear. The CDR3 loop spans 14 amino acids. Trimming shortened V by 3 bases and J by 5 bases, and 12 bases separated the two germline ends. The CDR3 DNA reads as TGTGCCAGCAGTTTCACTGGGATGCGAGATACGCAGTATTTT. This encodes CASSFTGMRDTQYF.

This clonotype has just a few counts. The J gene is TRBJ2-5, the V gene TRBV9; maybe TRBD1 (5 bases). The CDR3 runs to 15 residues. Germline-derived CDR1 and CDR2 are SGDLS and YYNGEE. V was pared by 5 bases and J by 1 base, with 15 bases between. The CDR3 loop is CASSEYSGPQETQYF. CDR3 nucleotides: TGTGCCAGCAGTGAGTACTCAGGGCCCCAAGAGACCCAGTACTTC.

This clonotype was seen a handful of times. V usage is TRBV27 and J usage is TRBJ2-2; TRBD1 aligns across 8 bases. After removal of 6 bases from V and 5 bases from J, the junction contained 5 bases not matched to a gene. The CDR3 spans 14 residues. Germline CDR1 reads MNHEY; CDR2 reads SMNVEV (reference sequence). The CDR3 DNA is TGTGCCAGCAGAAGACAGGGGTGGACCGGGGAGCTGTTTTTT. Amino acids: CASRRQGWTGELFF.

The table lists this clonotype with many counts. The junction differs from germline at one of its ends, possibly a read error. This chain's CDR3 is CTGVNEQFF. The CDR3 DNA is TGCACCGGGGTCAATGAGCAGTTCTTC. The chain is built from TRBV6-2 or TRBV6-3 and TRBJ2-1, with D maybe TRBD2 (5 bases). Per the germline V gene, CDR1 is MNHEY and CDR2 is SVGEGT. CDR3 size: 9 residues.

This clonotype was detected ten times or more. The gene calls are TRBV11-1 and TRBJ2-4; no firm D call. The CDR3 extends over 11 amino acids. V was clipped by 5 bases and J by 11 bases, with 10 bases between them. CDR1 is SGHAT, CDR2 FQDESV, per germline (reference sequence). CDR3 sequence reads: CASSTGPFQYF. In nucleotides, the CDR3 is TGTGCCAGCAGCACCGGACCTTTTCAGTACTTC. Drawing the rest from reference TRBV11-1 and TRBJ2-4, the complete variable domain is EAEVAQSPRYKITEKSQAVAFWCDPISGHATLYWYRQILGQGPELLVQFQDESVVDDSQLPKDRFSAERLKGVDSTLKIQPAELGDSAMYLCASSTGPFQYFGAGTRLSVL.

This clonotype was found many times. The chain carries TRBV12-3 or TRBV12-4 and TRBJ2-5; 8 nucleotides align to TRBD2. Unmatched junction bases numbered 10, after V lost 6 bases and J lost 7 bases. The length of the CDR3 is 14 residues. The CDR3 bases are TGTGCCAGCAGCGGACTAGCCCATCTTGGGACCCAGTACTTC. This codes for CASSGLAHLGTQYF.

This clonotype was seen a few times. This chain uses TRBV7-6 with TRBJ2-3, with D perhaps matching TRBD2 (5 bases). There are 13 residues in the CDR3. V lost 5 bases and J 5 bases, leaving 11 bases between the germline ends. Per germline, CDR1 SGHVS and CDR2 FNYEAQ. CDR3 loop: CASSVGVKDTQYF. In DNA form, the CDR3 reads TGTGCCAGCAGCGTCGGGGTAAAAGATACGCAGTATTTT.

There are many counts of this clonotype. V gene TRBV7-2 combines with J gene TRBJ2-4; D is undetermined. The germline V and J ends were trimmed by 0 bases and 0 bases, with 9 bases remaining between them. CDR1 SGHTA and CDR2 FQGNSA come from the germline V gene. CDR3 length: 16 residues. CDR3 sequence (DNA): TGTGCCAGCAGCTTAGCAAGTCAGGCAGCCAAAAACATTCAGTACTTC. Amino acid sequence: CASSLASQAAKNIQYF.

This clonotype was counted only a few times. The chain carries TRBV11-3 and TRBJ2-5; D remains unclear. Germline lookup yields CDR1 SGHNT and CDR2 YENEEA. The CDR3 consists of 16 residues. V gave up 1 base and J gave up 1 base, with 13 bases separating them. The CDR3 coding sequence is TGTGCCAGCAGCTTAGGGCCCCGGACGGCCCAAGAGACCCAGTACTTC. Protein: CASSLGPRTAQETQYF.

The chain joins TRBV12-3 or TRBV12-4 to TRBJ2-1; D possibly corresponds to TRBD2 (5 bases). CDR3 length: 13 amino acids. With 6 bases removed from V and 5 bases from J, the gap between germline ends came to 11 bases. The DNA of the CDR3 is TGTGCCAGCAGCCCGGGGTTCAACAATGAGCAGTTCTTC. Its protein is CASSPGFNNEQFF.

This clonotype was counted between two and nine times. The J gene is TRBJ2-3, the V gene TRBV12-3 or TRBV12-4, with D uncertain. This CDR3 spans 15 amino acids. The V and J ends lost 6 bases and 0 bases respectively, with 13 bases between them. The CDR3 reads CASSHEISSTDTQYF. The CDR3 nucleotides are TGTGCCAGCAGCCATGAAATCTCGAGCACAGATACGCAGTATTTT.

This clonotype came up a few times. The genes are TRBV7-6 and TRBJ1-2, with D possibly TRBD1 on 5 matching bases. The V gene's germline CDR1 is SGHVS and CDR2 FNYEAQ. Between the trimmed V and J ends, which lost 3 bases and 7 bases, there was a span of 18 bases. The CDR3 is 15 residues long. CDR3 coding DNA: TGTGCCAGCAGCTTTCAGGGTCGGTACTCGCGTGGCTACACCTTC. Translated: CASSFQGRYSRGYTF. The full variable domain, rest sourced from reference TRBV7-6 and TRBJ1-2, is GAGVSQSPRYKVTKRGQDVALRCDPISGHVSLYWYRQALGQGPEFLTYFNYEAQQDKSGLPNDRFSAERPEGSISTLTIQRTEQRDSAMYRCASSFQGRYSRGYTFGSGTRLTVV.

This clonotype was counted only a few times. The rearrangement joins TRBV20-1 to TRBJ2-1; D gene ambiguous. CDR3 size: 11 residues. Deletions cut 3 bases from V and 5 bases from J, with 5 bases between. Germline-derived CDR1 and CDR2 are DFQATT and SNEGSKA (reference sequence). The CDR3 here is CSASWDNEQFF. In DNA, the CDR3 is TGCAGTGCTAGTTGGGACAATGAGCAGTTCTTC.

Notes on this clonotype: One base away lies a much larger clone, so this may be a sequencing read error. The rearrangement links TRBV7-9 to TRBJ2-3; maybe TRBD1 (6 bases). This CDR3 spans 15 amino acids. Germline loops: CDR1 SEHNR, CDR2 FQNEAQ (reference sequence). Trimming left V 6 bases short and J 0 bases short, with 13 bases between. DNA for the CDR3: TGTGCCAGCAGGCTGAGGACAGATAGCACAGATACGCAGTATTTT. This encodes CASRLRTDSTDTQYF.

V usage is TRBV24-1 and J usage is TRBJ2-2; D possibly corresponds to TRBD1 (6 bases). The CDR3 extends over 14 amino acids. Trimming took 4 bases from V and 5 from J, leaving 10 bases between them. CDR1 is KGHDR, CDR2 SFDVKD, per germline. This chain's CDR3 is CATSEAGVTGELFF. CDR3 bases: TGTGCCACCAGTGAGGCAGGGGTAACCGGGGAGCTGTTTTTT.

A few counts support this clonotype. The chain recombines TRBV28 with TRBJ1-1; a possible D gene is TRBD1 (5 bases). The germline V and J ends were trimmed by 10 bases and 1 base, with 10 bases remaining between them. Germline V gives CDR1 MDHEN, CDR2 SYDVKM. The CDR3 is made up of 12 amino acids. CDR3 DNA sequence: TGTGCCACCGATACAGGGAACACTGAAGCTTTCTTT. This translates into CATDTGNTEAFF.

This clonotype was found a few times. V gene TRBV7-9 combines with J gene TRBJ1-4; 7 bases fit TRBD1. After removal of 4 bases from V and 8 bases from J, the junction contained 1 base not matched to a gene. This CDR3 is built from 12 residues. CDR1 is SEHNR and CDR2 is FQNEAQ in the germline V gene (reference sequence). This chain's CDR3 is CASSSQGEKLFF. Written as DNA, the CDR3 is TGTGCCAGCAGCTCACAGGGGGAAAAACTGTTTTTT.

This clonotype was counted between two and nine times. J is TRBJ1-1 and V is TRBV7-8, with D maybe TRBD1 (5 bases). CDR3 length: 14 residues. Germline lookup yields CDR1 SGHVS and CDR2 FQNEAQ. V lost 0 bases and J lost 3, with 8 bases in between. CDR3 amino acids: CASSLARDYTEAFF. In nucleotides, the CDR3 is TGTGCCAGCAGCTTAGCCAGGGATTACACTGAAGCTTTCTTT.

This clonotype has a handful of counts. The chain joins TRBV11-2 to TRBJ2-3; D remains ambiguous. The length of the CDR3 is 16 residues. V lost 6 bases, J lost 0 bases, and 16 bases lay in between. The V gene's germline CDR1 is SGHAT and CDR2 FQNNGV. CDR3 sequence: CASRKPDTSSTDTQYF. CDR3 bases: TGTGCCAGCAGAAAACCAGACACATCTAGCACAGATACGCAGTATTTT.